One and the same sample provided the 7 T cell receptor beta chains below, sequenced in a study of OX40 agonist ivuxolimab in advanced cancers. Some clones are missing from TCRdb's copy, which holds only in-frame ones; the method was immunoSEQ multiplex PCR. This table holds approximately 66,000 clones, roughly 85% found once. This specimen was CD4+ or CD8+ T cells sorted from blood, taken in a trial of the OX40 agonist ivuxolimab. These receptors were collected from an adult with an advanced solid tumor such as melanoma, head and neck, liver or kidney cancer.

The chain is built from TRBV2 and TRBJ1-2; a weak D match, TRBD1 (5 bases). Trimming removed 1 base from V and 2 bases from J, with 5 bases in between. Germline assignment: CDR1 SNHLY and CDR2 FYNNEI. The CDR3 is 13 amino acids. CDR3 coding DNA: TGTGCCAGCAGTGAAGAGGGGAACTATGGCTACACCTTC. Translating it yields CASSEEGNYGYTF.

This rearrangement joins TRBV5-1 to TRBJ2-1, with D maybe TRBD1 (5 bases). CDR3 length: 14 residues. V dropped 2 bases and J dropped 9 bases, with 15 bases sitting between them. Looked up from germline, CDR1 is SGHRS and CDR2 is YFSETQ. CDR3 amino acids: CASSFNTGPLEQFF. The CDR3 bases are TGCGCCAGCAGCTTCAATACAGGTCCGCTTGAGCAGTTCTTC.

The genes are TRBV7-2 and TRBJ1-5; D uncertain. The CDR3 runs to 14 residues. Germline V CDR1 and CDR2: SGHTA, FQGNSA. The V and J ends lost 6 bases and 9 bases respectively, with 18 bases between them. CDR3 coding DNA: TGTGCCAGCAGTTCCGGGGTCGGCTATTGGCCCCAGCATTTT. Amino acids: CASSSGVGYWPQHF.

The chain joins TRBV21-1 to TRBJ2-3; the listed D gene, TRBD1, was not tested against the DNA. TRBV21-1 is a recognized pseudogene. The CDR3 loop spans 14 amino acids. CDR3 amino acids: CASSKEASRDTQYF. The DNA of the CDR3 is TGTGCCAGCAGCAAAGAGGCCTCCAGGGATACGCAGTATTTT.

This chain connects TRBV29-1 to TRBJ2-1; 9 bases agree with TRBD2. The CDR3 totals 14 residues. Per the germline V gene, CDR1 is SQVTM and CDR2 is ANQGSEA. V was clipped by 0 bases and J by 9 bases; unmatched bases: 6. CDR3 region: CSVEDPPTSGEQFF. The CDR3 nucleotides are TGCAGCGTTGAAGACCCCCCGACTAGCGGTGAGCAGTTCTTC.

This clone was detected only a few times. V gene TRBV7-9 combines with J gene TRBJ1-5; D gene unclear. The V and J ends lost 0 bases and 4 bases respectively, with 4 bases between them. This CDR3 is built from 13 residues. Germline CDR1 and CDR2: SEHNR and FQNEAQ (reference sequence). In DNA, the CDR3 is TGTGCCAGCAGCTTAGCGTTTAATCAGCCCCAGCATTTT. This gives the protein CASSLAFNQPQHF. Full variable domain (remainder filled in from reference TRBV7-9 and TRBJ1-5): DTGVSQNPRHKITKRGQNVTFRCDPISEHNRLYWYRQTLGQGPEFLTYFQNEAQLEKSRLLSDRFSAERPKGSFSTLEIQRTEQGDSAMYLCASSLAFNQPQHFGDGTRLSIL.

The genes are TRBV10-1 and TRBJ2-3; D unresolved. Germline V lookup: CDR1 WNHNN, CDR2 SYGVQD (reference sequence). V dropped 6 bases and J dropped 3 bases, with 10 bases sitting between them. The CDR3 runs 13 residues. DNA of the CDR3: TGCGCCAGCAGCCGAGGAATGACAGATACGCAGTATTTT. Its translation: CASSRGMTDTQYF.